This T cell receptor (beta chain) emerged from a study of technical replicates of blood from several donors listed by TCRdb under 2017. Receptor amplification or capture employed the immunoSEQ multiplex PCR assay. In TCRdb, the immuneACCESS table is reduced to in-frame sequences with V and J assigned. These tables do not hold every clone; where another copy was compared, an unresolved V gene accounts for under half, and the others remain unexplained. Within this sample are roughly 71,000 clones, with approximately 94% of them counted one time only. Roughly 0.37% of the sample is in the top ten clones. Note on this clone: Its antigen is still unknown. No base quality information exists; no much larger clone differs at one position.

Germline trimming amounts to 2 bases on V and 3 bases on J, with 8 as the count of junction bases outside the gene matches. The CDR3 starts with the cysteine, ends with the phenylalanine, and has 16 residues. Only CDR3 DNA remains: 48 bases, in frame from the first base. According to the germline V gene, CDR1 reads SGHVS and CDR2 reads FNYEAQ. The chain was built from TRBV7-6 and TRBJ2-7, with 9 central nucleotides matching TRBD1. The TCR sequence derives from a human donor in good health. Sequencing input: T cells isolated from PBMCs. The DNA sequence is as follows: TGTGCCAGCAGCTTATCTTTCCGGACAGGGGACTACGAGCAGTACTTC. This yields the protein CASSLSFRTGDYEQYF.